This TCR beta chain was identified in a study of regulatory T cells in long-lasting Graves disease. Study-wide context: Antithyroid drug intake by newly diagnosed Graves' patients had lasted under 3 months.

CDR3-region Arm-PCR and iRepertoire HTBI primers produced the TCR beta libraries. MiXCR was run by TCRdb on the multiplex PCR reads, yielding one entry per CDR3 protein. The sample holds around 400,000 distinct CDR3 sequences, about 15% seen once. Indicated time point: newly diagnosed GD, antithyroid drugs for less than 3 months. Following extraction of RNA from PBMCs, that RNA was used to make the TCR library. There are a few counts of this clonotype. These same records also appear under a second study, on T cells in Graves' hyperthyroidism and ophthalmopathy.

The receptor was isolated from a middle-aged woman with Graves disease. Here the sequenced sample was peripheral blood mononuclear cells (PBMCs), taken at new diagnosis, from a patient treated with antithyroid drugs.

CDR3 sequence: CASTELIGIGNTEAFF. In DNA form, the CDR3 reads TGTGCCAGCACCGAGCTTATAGGGATCGGGAACACTGAAGCTTTCTTT. This chain joins TRBV7-6 and TRBJ1-1; no clear D gene. This CDR3 is built from 16 residues. V was cut by 7 bases and J by 1 base, with 19 bases left in between. CDR1 and CDR2 (germline): SGHVS, FNYEAQ.